This TCR beta chain is drawn from a study of blood T cell repertoires in COVID-19. Study in general: The cDNA or gDNA used as material had been derived from T cells, B-cell-depleted T cells, or PBMCs.

A remark on this clone: Within the sample, other DNA sequences also encode this same CDR3.

Produced via immunoSEQ multiplex PCR; TCRdb's table is partial and in-frame only. Of around 130,000 clones listed, roughly four fifths are singletons. Trimming took 6 bases from V and 0 from J, leaving 5 bases between them. CDR1 is KGHSH and CDR2 is LQKENI in the germline V gene. CDR3 length: 12 residues. The chain combines TRBV18 with TRBJ2-5; D not resolved. Specimen: peripheral blood. This receptor was taken from a human donor in a cohort sampled during active COVID-19. CDR3 nucleotide sequence: TGTGCCAGCTCTCTGTACCAAGAGACCCAGTACTTC. It is translated as CASSLYQETQYF.